This T cell receptor (beta chain) comes out of a study of human T cells and chemical hapten exposure. Whole-study context: Upper inner arm skin measuring roughly 2 cm by roughly 2 cm received 2% DPC for sensitization. Upper back patch tests used 0.01% DPC, scored after 6 days. General study results and limits: There were significantly more large CDR3 similarity clusters among expanded TCRs than among controls.

TCRdb fed the RACE reads into MiXCR, producing one record per CDR3 protein. Found here are about 34,000 distinct CDR3 sequences, around 6.8% of them singletons; the top ten hold about 10%. The V gene's germline CDR1 is SGHTA and CDR2 FQGNSA. The CDR3 covers 13 residues. V shed 1 base and J shed 8 bases, with 8 bases lying between them. Noted time point: patch test 1, 2 weeks after DPC sensitization. Stated treatment: therapeutic diphenylcyclopropenone sensitization with weekly scalp DPC. Someone pulled total RNA out of unfractionated whole blood. The sample holds many counts of this clonotype. Its target is unknown.

This material consisted of whole blood, taken in connection with sensitization to the hapten diphenylcyclopropenone (DPC). The receptor's source is a woman under 40 with alopecia areata. Some clones in this sample may be carry-over from other donors' samples. V usage is TRBV7-2 and J usage is TRBJ1-4; D gene unclear. CDR3 in amino acids: CASSLGVEEKLFF. The CDR3 DNA reads as TGTGCCAGCAGCTTAGGGGTTGAGGAAAAACTGTTTTTT. The variable domain in full, with the rest retrieved from reference TRBV7-2 and TRBJ1-4, is GAGVSQSPSNKVTEKGKDVELRCDPISGHTALYWYRQSLGQGLEFLIYFQGNSAPDKSGLPSDRFSAERTGGSVSTLTIQRTQQEDSAVYLCASSLGVEEKLFFGSGTQLSVL.